This T cell receptor (beta chain) was captured by sequencing in a study of T cell responses to AZD1222 COVID-19 vaccine. Here immunoSEQ multiplex PCR was the method, and the copy in TCRdb shows in-frame clones only, minus some. The sample includes around 200,000 clones, around 94% seen only once; the top ten take 1.6%. General study findings and limits: Recipients of two AZD1222 doses showed rising Spike-specific TCR breadth and depth. Vaccine-associated CD4 TCRs spanned spike, dominant at 160-218 and 743-854.

This clone showed up just once. Its antigen is still unknown. In germline, CDR1 is MDHEN, CDR2 SYDVKM. This CDR3 is 12 amino acids long. V was trimmed by 8 bases and J by 8 bases, leaving 15 bases between them. The clonotype comes from an adult who received the AZD1222 COVID-19 vaccine. The chain joins TRBV28 to TRBJ1-2; D unclear. The source material was peripheral blood, sampled 28 days after the second AZD1222 dose. The CDR3 reads CASHPGLRGYTF. The CDR3 DNA reads TGTGCCAGCCACCCCGGTTTAAGGGGCTACACCTTC.